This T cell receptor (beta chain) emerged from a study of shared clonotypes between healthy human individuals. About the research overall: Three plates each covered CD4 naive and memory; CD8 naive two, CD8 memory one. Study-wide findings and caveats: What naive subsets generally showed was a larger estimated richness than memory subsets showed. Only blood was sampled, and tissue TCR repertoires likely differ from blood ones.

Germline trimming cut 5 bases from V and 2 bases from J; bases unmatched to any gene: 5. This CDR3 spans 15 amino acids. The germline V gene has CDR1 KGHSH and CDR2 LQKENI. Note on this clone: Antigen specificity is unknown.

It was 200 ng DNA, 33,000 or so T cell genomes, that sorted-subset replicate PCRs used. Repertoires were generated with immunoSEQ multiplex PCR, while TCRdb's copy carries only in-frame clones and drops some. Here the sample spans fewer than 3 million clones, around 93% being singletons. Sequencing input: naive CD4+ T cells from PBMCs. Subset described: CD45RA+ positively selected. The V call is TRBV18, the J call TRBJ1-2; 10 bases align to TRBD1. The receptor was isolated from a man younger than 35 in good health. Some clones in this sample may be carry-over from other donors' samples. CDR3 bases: TGTGCCAGCTCATCGGGACAGGGGAAGAACTATGGCTACACCTTC. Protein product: CASSSGQGKNYGYTF.